The clone carrying this T cell receptor (beta chain) has just a few counts. The antigen remains undetermined. Per germline, CDR1 MDHEN and CDR2 SYDVKM. Trimming left V 6 bases short and J 0 bases short, with 14 bases between. CDR3 size: 15 residues. This entry comes from a study of neoadjuvant anti-PD-1 for oral cavity cancer. Study-level background: Patients without progression received a fourth nivolumab dose around day 43, then surgical resection on days 50-56. Study-wide results and limits: TCR analyses covered only a few patients per response group.

Clones were read by immunoSEQ multiplex PCR, and TCRdb kept only the in-frame ones, dropping some. Of thousands of clones detected, 60% to 80% appear once; the ten largest clones hold approximately 3%. These newly diagnosed stage II-IVA oral cavity squamous cell carcinoma patients had no prior systemic or radiation treatment. The sample consisted of PBMCs, taken before nivolumab (anti-PD-1) treatment. The chain has TRBV28 and TRBJ1-1; possibly TRBD1 for D (6 bases). The origin of this receptor is a person aged 35-79 years with oral cavity squamous cell carcinoma. CDR3 DNA: TGTGCCAGCAGCCCTCCCCAGGGGTTGAACACTGAAGCTTTCTTT. It codes for CASSPPQGLNTEAFF. Complete variable domain (other parts from reference TRBV28 and TRBJ1-1): DVKVTQSSRYLVKRTGEKVFLECVQDMDHENMFWYRQDPGLGLRLIYFSYDVKMKEKGDIPEGYSVSREKKERFSLILESASTNQTSMYLCASSPPQGLNTEAFFGQGTRLTVV.